This T cell receptor (beta chain) was recovered during a study of OX40 agonist ivuxolimab in advanced cancers. At the level of the study: Each patient was given ivuxolimab into a vein every 2 weeks, at 0.01 to 10 mg/kg. Checkpoint inhibitors had been given previously to under 50% of patients.

The method was immunoSEQ multiplex PCR; TCRdb's version includes in-frame clones alone and lacks a portion of them. The sample lists over 90,000 clones; 94% were seen once. The V and J ends lost 6 bases and 2 bases respectively, with 15 bases between them. CDR1 MNHNY and CDR2 SVGAGI come from the germline V gene (reference sequence). This CDR3 is 15 amino acids long. Autoimmune disease history or systemic immunosuppression led to patients being barred. Samples were taken at baseline and on day 1 of cycles 4 and 7. The chain couples TRBV6-6 to TRBJ2-3; the D gene is possibly TRBD1 (6 bases). This TCR was recovered from an adult with an advanced solid tumor such as melanoma, head and neck, liver or kidney cancer. The material was CD4+ or CD8+ T cells sorted from blood, obtained in a trial of the OX40 agonist ivuxolimab. The CDR3 bases are TGTGCCAGCAGCCCGACAGGAGCCCTCACAGATACGCAGTATTTT. This translates into CASSPTGALTDTQYF.